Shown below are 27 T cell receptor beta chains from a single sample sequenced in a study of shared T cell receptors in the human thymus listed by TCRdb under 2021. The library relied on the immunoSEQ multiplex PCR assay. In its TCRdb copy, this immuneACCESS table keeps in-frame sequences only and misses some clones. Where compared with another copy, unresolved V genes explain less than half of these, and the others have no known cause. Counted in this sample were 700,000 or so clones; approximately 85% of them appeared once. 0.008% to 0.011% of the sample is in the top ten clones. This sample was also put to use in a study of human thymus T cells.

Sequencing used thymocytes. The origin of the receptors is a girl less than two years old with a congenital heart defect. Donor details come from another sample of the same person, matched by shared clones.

CDR3 sequence reads: CASSYSRTLNTEAFF. CDR3 DNA: TGTGCCAGCAGTTACTCGAGGACTCTGAACACTGAAGCTTTCTTT. The rearrangement uses TRBV6-5 and TRBJ1-1, with D hard to call. The CDR3 is 15 residues long. The germline V gene has CDR1 MNHEY and CDR2 SVGAGI. Trimming removed 0 bases from V and 0 bases from J, with 8 bases in between.

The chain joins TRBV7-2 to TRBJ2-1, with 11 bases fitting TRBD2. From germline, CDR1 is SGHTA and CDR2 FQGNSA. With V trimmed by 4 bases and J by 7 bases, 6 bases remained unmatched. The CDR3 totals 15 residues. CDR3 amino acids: CASSYSGGARNEQFF. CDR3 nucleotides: TGTGCCAGCAGCTATAGCGGGGGGGCCCGGAATGAGCAGTTCTTC.

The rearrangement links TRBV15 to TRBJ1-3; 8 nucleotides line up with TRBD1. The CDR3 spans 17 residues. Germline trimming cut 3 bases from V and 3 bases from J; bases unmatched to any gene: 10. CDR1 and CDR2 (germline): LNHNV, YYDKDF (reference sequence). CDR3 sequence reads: CATSSSTSDRDGNTIYF. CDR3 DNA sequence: TGTGCCACCAGCAGCTCAACCTCGGACAGGGATGGAAACACCATATATTTT.

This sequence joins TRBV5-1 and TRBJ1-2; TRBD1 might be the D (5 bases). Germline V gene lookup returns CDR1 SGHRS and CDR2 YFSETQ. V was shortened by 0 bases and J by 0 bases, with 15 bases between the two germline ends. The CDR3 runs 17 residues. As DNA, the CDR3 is TGCGCCAGCAGCTTGGCGCAGGGTCGAACAGCTAACTATGGCTACACCTTC. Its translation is CASSLAQGRTANYGYTF.

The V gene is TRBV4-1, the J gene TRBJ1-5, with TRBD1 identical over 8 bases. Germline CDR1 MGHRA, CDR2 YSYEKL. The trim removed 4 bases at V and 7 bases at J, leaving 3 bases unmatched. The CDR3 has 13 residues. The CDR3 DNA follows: TGCGCCAGCAGCCGACAGGGGAAGCAGCCCCAGCATTTT. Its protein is CASSRQGKQPQHF.

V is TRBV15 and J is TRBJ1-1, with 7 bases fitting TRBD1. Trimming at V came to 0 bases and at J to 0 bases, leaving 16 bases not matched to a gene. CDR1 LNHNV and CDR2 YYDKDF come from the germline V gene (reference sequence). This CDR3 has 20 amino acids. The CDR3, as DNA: TGTGCCACCAGCAGAGATAAATGGTCGGGGCAGGGGGTCGTGAACACTGAAGCTTTCTTT. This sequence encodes CATSRDKWSGQGVVNTEAFF.

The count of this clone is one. CDR3 amino acids: CASKRGALMNTEAFF. In nucleotides, the CDR3 is TGTGCCAGCAAACGGGGAGCCTTGATGAACACTGAAGCTTTCTTT. The chain employs TRBV6-4 and TRBJ1-1; D is unclear. The CDR3 length is 15 residues. Trimming removed 7 bases from V and 0 bases from J, with 15 bases in between. Germline V lookup: CDR1 MRHNA, CDR2 SNTAGT.

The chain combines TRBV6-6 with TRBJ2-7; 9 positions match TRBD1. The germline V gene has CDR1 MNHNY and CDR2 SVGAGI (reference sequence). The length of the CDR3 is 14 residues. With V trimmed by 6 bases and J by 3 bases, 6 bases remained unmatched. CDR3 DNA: TGTGCCAGCAGCTGGACAGGGGAGTTCTACGAGCAGTACTTC. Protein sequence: CASSWTGEFYEQYF.

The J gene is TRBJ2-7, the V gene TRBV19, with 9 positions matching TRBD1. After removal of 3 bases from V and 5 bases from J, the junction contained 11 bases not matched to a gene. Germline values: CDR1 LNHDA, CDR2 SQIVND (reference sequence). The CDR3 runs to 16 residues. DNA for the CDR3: TGTGCCAGTAGTATGGTTAGGGACAGGGAAAGTCACGAGCAGTACTTC. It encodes CASSMVRDRESHEQYF.

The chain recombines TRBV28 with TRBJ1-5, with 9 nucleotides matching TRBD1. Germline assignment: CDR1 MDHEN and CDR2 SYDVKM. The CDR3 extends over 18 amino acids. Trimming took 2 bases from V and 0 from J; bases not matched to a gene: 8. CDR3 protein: CASSLPGTGNISNQPQHF. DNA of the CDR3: TGTGCCAGCAGTTTACCCGGGACAGGGAATATTAGCAATCAGCCCCAGCATTTT. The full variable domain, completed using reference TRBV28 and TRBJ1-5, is DVKVTQSSRYLVKRTGEKVFLECVQDMDHENMFWYRQDPGLGLRLIYFSYDVKMKEKGDIPEGYSVSREKKERFSLILESASTNQTSMYLCASSLPGTGNISNQPQHFGDGTRLSIL.

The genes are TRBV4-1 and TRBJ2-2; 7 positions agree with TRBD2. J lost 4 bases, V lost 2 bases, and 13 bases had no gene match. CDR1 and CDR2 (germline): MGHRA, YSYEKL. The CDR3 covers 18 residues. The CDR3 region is CASSQSGGGRRPTGELFF. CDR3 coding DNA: TGCGCCAGCAGCCAATCGGGAGGTGGGCGGAGGCCCACCGGGGAGCTGTTTTTT.

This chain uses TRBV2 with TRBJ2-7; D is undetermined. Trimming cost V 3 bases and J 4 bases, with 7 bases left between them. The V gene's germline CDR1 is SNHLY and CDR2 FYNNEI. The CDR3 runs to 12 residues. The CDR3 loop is CASSDAGYEQYF. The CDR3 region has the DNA TGTGCCAGCAGTGATGCCGGGTACGAGCAGTACTTC.

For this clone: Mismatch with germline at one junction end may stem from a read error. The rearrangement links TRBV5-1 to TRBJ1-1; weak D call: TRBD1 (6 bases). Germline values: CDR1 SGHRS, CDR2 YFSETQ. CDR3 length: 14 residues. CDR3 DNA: TGCGCCAGCAGCTCGGGACACCTGAACTCTGAAGCTTTCTTT. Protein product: CASSSGHLNSEAFF.

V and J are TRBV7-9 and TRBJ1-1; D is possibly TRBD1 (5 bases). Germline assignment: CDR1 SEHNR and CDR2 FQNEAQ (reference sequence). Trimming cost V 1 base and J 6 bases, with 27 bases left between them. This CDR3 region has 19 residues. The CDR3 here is CASSLVRLGKGRAAAEAFF. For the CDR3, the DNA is TGTGCCAGCAGCTTAGTCAGGTTGGGCAAGGGCAGGGCCGCAGCTGAAGCTTTCTTT.

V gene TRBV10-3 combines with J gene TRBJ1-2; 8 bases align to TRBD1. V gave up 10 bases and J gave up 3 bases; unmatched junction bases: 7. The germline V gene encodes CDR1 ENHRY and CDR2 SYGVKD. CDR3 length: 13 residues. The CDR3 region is CATFRGQDYGYTF. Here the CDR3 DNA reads TGTGCCACGTTCAGGGGGCAGGACTATGGCTACACCTTC.

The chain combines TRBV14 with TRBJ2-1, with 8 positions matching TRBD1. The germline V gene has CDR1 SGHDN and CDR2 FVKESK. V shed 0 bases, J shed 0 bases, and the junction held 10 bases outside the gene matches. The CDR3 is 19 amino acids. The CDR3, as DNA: TGTGCCAGCAGCCAAGAGGTTGACAGGGGAGACCCCTCCTACAATGAGCAGTTCTTC. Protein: CASSQEVDRGDPSYNEQFF.

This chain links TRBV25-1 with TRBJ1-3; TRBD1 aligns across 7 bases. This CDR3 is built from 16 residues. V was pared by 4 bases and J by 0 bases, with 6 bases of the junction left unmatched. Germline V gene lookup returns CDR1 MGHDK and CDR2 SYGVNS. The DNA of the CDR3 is TGTGCCAGCAGTGCGGTAGGACAGGCCTCTGGAAACACCATATATTTT. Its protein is CASSAVGQASGNTIYF.

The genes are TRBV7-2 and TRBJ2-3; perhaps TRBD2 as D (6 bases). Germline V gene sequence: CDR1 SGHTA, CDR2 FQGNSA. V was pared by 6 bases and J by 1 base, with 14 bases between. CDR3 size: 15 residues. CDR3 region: CASSHKSGGTDTQYF. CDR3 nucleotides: TGTGCCAGCAGTCACAAATCGGGGGGCACAGATACGCAGTATTTT. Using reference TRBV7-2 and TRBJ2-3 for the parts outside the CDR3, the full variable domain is GAGVSQSPSNKVTEKGKDVELRCDPISGHTALYWYRQSLGQGLEFLIYFQGNSAPDKSGLPSDRFSAERTGGSVSTLTIQRTQQEDSAVYLCASSHKSGGTDTQYFGPGTRLTVL.

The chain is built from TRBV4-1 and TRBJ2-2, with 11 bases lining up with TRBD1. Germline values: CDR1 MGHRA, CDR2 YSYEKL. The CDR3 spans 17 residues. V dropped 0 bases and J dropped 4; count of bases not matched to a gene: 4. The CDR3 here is CASSQEGGTGGTGELFF. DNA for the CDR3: TGCGCCAGCAGCCAAGAGGGTGGGACAGGGGGCACCGGGGAGCTGTTTTTT.

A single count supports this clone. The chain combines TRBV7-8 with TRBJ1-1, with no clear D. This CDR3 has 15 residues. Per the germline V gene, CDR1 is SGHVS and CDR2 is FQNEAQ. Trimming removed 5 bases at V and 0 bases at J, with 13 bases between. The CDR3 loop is CASSPTDTMNTEAFF. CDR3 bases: TGTGCCAGCAGCCCAACCGACACGATGAACACTGAAGCTTTCTTT.

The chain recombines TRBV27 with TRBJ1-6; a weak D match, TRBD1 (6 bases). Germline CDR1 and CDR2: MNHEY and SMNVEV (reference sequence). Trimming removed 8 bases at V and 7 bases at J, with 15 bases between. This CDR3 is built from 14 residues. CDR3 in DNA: TGTGCCAGCCAGAGGGGGACACCAAATTCACCCCTCCACTTT. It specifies CASQRGTPNSPLHF.

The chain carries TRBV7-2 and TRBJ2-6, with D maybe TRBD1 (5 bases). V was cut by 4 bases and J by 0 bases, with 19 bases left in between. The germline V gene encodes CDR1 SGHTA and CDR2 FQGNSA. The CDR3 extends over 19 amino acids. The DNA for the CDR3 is TGTGCCAGCAGCTCCAAAAGACAGCCTTCATCCTCTGGGGCCAACGTCCTGACTTTC. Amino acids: CASSSKRQPSSSGANVLTF.

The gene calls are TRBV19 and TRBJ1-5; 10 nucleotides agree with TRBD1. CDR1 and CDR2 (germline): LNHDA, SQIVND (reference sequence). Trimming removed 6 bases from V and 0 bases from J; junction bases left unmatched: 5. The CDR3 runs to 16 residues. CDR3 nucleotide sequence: TGTGCCAGTAGGGACAGGGGGGATTATAGCAATCAGCCCCAGCATTTT. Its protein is CASRDRGDYSNQPQHF.

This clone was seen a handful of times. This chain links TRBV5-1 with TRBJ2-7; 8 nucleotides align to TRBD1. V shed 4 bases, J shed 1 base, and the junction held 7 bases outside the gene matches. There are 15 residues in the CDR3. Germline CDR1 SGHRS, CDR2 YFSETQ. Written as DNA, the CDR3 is TGCGCCAGCAGCAACCAGGGGGCTAAGTCCTACGAGCAGTACTTC. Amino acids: CASSNQGAKSYEQYF.

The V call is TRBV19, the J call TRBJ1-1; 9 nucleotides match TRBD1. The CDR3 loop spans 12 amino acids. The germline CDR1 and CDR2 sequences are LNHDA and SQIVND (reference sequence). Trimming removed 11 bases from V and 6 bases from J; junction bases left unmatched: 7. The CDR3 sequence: CACGQGRSEAFF. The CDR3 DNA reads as TGTGCCTGTGGACAGGGGCGGTCTGAAGCTTTCTTT.

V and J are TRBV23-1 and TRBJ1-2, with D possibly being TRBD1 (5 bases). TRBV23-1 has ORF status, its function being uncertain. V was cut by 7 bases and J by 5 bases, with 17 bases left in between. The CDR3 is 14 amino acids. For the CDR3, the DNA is TGCGCCAGCACACCCAGGGTGCCAAGGTATGGCTACACCTTC. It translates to CASTPRVPRYGYTF.

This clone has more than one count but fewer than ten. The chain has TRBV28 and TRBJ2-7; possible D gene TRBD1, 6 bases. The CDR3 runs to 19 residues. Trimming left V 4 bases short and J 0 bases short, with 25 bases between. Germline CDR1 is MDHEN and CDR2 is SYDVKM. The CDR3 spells CASSSPQLMGAGLSYEQYF. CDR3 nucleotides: TGTGCCAGCAGTTCCCCCCAGTTGATGGGGGCAGGGCTCTCCTACGAGCAGTACTTC.